This entry describes one TCR beta chain. Its antigen remains unidentified. TCRdb re-analysed the 5' RACE reads in MiXCR, keeping a single row per CDR3 protein. The data show approximately 250,000 distinct CDR3 sequences, with roughly 17% seen just once and more than 20% held by the top ten. These data come from a study of T-cell memory formation after mild COVID-19. General study findings and limits: In second-wave clones peaking day 37, SARS-CoV-2 specificity remained unconfirmed. Shrinking CD4+ clones were chiefly CM and EM; CD8+ ones were chiefly EMRA. Clones contracting over day 15 to 85 were CD4/CD8 balanced, with later expanders leaning CD4+.

CDR3 length: 14 residues. With 6 bases removed from V and 2 bases from J, the gap between germline ends came to 11 bases. Germline-derived CDR1 and CDR2 are MNHEY and SVGEGT. This receptor was taken from a man between 18 and 29 years old who had mild COVID-19 (a few samples of this study predate the infection). Cell type and time point are not known. Sequences were obtained from PBMCs or a T cell subset sorted from them (not recorded which). The gene calls are TRBV6-2 or TRBV6-3 and TRBJ1-5; perhaps TRBD1 as D (5 bases). As DNA, the CDR3 is TGTGCCAGCAGCCCCGGCAGGGGCAATCAGCCCCAGCATTTT. Translated, it gives CASSPGRGNQPQHF.